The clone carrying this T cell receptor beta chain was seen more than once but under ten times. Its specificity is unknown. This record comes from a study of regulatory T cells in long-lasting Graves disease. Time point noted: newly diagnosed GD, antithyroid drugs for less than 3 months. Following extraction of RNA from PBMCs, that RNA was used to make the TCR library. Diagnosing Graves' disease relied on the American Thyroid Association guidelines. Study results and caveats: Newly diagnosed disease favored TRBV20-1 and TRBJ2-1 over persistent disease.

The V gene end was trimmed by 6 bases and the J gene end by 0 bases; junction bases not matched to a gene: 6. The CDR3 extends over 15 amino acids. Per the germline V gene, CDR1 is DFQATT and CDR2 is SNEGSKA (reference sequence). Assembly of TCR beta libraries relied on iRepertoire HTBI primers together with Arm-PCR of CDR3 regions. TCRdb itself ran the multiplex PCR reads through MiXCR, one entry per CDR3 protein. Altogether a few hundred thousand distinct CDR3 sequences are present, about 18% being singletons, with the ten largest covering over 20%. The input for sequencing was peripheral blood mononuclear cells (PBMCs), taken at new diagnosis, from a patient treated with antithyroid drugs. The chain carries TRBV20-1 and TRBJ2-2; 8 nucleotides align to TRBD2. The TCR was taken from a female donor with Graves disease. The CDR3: CSAQLAAPNTGELFF. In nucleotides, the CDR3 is TGCAGTGCCCAACTAGCGGCCCCGAACACCGGGGAGCTGTTTTTT.